This T cell receptor beta chain stems from a study of T cells in Graves' hyperthyroidism and ophthalmopathy. Study conclusions and caveats: Blood samples included most of the expanded thyroid clonotypes exceeding 0.001.

This clonotype was observed many times. What it binds is unknown. RNA transcripts provided the source from which TCR beta CDR3 regions were amplified. The HTBI primer set served for first-round RT-PCR of the TCR CDR3. TCRdb processed the multiplex PCR reads anew with MiXCR; each CDR3 protein has one entry. Among about 350,000 distinct CDR3 sequences listed, over 12% were seen once. In making diagnoses, clinical symptoms, serum thyroxine and TRAb, thyroid ultrasound and orbital computed tomography were all used. This sample holds PBMCs from 9.5 to 10 ml fresh peripheral blood. The ends were cut back, 3 bases at V and 2 bases at J, with 14 bases in the middle. The CDR3 totals 15 residues.

The origin of this receptor is a woman aged 55-70 years with Graves' ophthalmopathy. Source material: blood. V usage is TRBV12-3 or TRBV12-4 and J usage is TRBJ2-7, with no clear D. CDR3 bases: TGTGCCAGCAGTTTGCAGTGGGGAAGCGCCTACGAGCAGTACTTC. Amino acid sequence: CASSLQWGSAYEQYF.